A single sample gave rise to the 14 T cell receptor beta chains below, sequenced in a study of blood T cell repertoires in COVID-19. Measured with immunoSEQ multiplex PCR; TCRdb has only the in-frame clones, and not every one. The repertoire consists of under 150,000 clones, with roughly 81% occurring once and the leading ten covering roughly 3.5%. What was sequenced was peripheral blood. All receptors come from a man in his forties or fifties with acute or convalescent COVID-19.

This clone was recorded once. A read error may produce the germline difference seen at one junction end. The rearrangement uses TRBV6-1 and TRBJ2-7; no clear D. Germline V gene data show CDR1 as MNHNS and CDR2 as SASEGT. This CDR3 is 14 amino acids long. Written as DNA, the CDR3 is TGTGTCAGCAGTGACCCCGTTCGGAGTTACGAGCAGTACTTC. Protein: CVSSDPVRSYEQYF.

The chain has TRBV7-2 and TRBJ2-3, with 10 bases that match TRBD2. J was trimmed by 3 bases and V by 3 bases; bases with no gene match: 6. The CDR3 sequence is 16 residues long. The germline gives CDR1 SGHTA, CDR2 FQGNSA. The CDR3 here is CASSLEAGGLTDTQYF. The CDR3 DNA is TGTGCCAGCAGCTTGGAAGCGGGGGGGCTGACAGATACGCAGTATTTT. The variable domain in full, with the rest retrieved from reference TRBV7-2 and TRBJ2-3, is GAGVSQSPSNKVTEKGKDVELRCDPISGHTALYWYRQSLGQGLEFLIYFQGNSAPDKSGLPSDRFSAERTGGSVSTLTIQRTQQEDSAVYLCASSLEAGGLTDTQYFGPGTRLTVL.

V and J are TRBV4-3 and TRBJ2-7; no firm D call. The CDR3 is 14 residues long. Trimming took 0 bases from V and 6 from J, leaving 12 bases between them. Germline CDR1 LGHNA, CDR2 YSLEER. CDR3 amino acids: CASSQDGHLGEQYF. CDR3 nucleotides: TGCGCCAGCAGCCAAGATGGGCACTTGGGCGAGCAGTACTTC.

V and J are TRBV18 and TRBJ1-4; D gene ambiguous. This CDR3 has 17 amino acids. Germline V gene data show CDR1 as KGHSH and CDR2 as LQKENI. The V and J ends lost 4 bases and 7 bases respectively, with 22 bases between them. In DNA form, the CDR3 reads TGTGCCAGCTCACGATTGCCGAACGTCGGCGGTGGTGAAAAACTGTTTTTT. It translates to CASSRLPNVGGGEKLFF.

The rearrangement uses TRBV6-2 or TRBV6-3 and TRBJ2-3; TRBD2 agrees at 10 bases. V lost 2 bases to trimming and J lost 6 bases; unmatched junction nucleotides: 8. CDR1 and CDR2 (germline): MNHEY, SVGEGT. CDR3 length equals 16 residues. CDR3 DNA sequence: TGTGCCAGCAGTTACGCTAGCGGGGGAGGTCGCGATACGCAGTATTTT. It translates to CASSYASGGGRDTQYF.

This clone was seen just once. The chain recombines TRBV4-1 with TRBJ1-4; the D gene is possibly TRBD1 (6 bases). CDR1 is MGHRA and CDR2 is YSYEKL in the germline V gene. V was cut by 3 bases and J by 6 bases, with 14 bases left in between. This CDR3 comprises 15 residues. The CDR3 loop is CASSQETGFDEKLFF. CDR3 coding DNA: TGCGCCAGCAGCCAGGAAACAGGGTTTGATGAAAAACTGTTTTTT.

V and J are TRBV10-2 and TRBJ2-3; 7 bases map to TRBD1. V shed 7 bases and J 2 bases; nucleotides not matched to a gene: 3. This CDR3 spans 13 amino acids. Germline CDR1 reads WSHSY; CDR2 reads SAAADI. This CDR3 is CASTDRDTDTQYF. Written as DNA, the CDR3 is TGCGCCAGCACCGACAGGGACACAGATACGCAGTATTTT.

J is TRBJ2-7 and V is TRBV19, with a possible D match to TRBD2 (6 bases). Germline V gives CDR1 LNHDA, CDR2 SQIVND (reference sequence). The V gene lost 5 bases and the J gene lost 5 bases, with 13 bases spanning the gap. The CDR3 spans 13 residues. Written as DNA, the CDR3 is TGTGCCAGTAGTGCCCCGCCTAGCGACGAGCAGTACTTC. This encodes CASSAPPSDEQYF.

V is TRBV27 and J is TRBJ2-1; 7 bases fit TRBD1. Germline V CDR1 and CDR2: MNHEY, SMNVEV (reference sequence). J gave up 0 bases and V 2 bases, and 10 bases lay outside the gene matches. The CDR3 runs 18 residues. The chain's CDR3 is CASSLRDRYLSSYNEQFF. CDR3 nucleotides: TGTGCCAGCAGTTTACGGGACAGATATTTGAGCTCCTACAATGAGCAGTTCTTC.

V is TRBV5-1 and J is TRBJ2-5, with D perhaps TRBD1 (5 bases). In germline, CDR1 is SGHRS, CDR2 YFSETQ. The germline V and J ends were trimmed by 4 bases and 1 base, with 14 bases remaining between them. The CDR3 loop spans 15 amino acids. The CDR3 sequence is CASSGPGHGQETQYF. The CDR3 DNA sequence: TGCGCCAGCAGCGGGCCCGGACACGGCCAAGAGACCCAGTACTTC.

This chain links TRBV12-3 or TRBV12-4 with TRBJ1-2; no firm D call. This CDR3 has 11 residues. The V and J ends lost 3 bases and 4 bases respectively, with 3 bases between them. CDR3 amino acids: CASSFSYGYTF. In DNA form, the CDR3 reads TGTGCCAGCAGTTTTAGCTATGGCTACACCTTC.

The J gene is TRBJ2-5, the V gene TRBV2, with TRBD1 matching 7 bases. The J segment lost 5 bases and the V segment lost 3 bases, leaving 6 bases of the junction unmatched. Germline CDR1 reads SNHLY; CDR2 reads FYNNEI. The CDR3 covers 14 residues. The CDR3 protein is CASSDTTGWETQYF. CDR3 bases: TGTGCCAGCAGTGACACGACAGGGTGGGAGACCCAGTACTTC.

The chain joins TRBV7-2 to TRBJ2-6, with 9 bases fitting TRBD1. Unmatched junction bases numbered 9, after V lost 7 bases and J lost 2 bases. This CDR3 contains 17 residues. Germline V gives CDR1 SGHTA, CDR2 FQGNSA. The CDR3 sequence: CASNRGTGRPGANVLTF. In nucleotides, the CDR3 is TGTGCCAGCAACCGCGGGACAGGGCGACCTGGGGCCAACGTCCTGACTTTC.

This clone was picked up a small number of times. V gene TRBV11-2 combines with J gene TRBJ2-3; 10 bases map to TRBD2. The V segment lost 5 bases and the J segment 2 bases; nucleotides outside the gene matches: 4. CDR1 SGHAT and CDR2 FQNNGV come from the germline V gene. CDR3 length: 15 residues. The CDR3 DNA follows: TGTGCCAGCAGCCAGCGGGGGGGCAACACAGATACGCAGTATTTT. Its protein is CASSQRGGNTDTQYF.